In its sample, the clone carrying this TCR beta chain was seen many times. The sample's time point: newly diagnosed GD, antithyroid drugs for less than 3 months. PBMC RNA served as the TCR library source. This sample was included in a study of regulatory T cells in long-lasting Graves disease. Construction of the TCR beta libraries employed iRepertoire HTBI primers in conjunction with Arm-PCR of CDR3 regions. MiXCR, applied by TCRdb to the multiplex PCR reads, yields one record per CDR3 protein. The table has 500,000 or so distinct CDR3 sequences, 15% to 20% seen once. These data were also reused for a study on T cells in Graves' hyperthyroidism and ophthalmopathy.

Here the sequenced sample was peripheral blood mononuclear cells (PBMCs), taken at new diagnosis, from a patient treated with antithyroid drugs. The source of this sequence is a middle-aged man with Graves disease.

CDR3 nucleotides: TGCGCCAGCACCGTGGGAAGCGGGAGTTACGAGCAGTACTTC. Translated: CASTVGSGSYEQYF. The V call is TRBV5-1, the J call TRBJ2-7; 8 bases agree with TRBD2. CDR3 length: 14 amino acids. The junction had 9 bases not matched to a gene; V was cut back by 6 bases and J by 4 bases. The germline V gene encodes CDR1 SGHRS and CDR2 YFSETQ.